This T cell receptor (beta chain) derives from a study of T cell repertoires in cytomegalovirus infection. TCRdb ran MiXCR on the reads and lists one entry per CDR3 protein. This table holds 680,000 or so distinct CDR3 sequences, under 40% found once. The V and J ends lost 6 bases and 2 bases, in that order; junction bases with no gene match: 7. The CDR3 runs to 14 residues. The germline gives CDR1 SQVTM, CDR2 ANQGSEA. The study's findings and limits: The ex vivo response was dominated by HLA-C-restricted CMV-specific TCR beta clonotypes.

The sample holds a few counts of this clonotype. Its target is not known. This clonotype was obtained from a human donor in good health (CMV status not recorded). Some clones in this sample may be carry-over from other donors' samples. The rearrangement joins TRBV29-1 to TRBJ2-5; 9 bases map to TRBD2. Material for sequencing was PBMCs. In DNA form, the CDR3 reads TGCAGCGTATCTAGCGGGGCAGCGCAAGAGACCCAGTACTTC. This encodes CSVSSGAAQETQYF. The variable domain in full, with the rest retrieved from reference TRBV29-1 and TRBJ2-5, is SAVISQKPSRDICQRGTSLTIQCQVDSQVTMMFWYRQQPGQSLTLIATANQGSEATYESGFVIDKFPISRPNLTFSTLTVSNMSPEDSSIYLCSVSSGAAQETQYFGPGTRLLVL.